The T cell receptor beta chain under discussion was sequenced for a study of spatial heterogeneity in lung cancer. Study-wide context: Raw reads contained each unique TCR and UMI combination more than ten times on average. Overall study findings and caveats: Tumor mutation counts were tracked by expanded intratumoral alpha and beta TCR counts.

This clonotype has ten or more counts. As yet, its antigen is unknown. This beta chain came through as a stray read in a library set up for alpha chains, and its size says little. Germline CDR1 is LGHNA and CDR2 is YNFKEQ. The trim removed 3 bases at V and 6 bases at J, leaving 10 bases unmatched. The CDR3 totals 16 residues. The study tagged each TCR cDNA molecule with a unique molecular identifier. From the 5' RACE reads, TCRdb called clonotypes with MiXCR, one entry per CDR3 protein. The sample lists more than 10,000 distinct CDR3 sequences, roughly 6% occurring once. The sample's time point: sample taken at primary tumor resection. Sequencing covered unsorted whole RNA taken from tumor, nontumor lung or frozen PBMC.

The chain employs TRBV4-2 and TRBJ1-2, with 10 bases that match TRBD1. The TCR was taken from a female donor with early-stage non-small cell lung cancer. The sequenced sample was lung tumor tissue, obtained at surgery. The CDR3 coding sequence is TGTGCCAGCAGCCAGGCCGGGACAGGGGCCTTAAATGGCTACACCTTC. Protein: CASSQAGTGALNGYTF.